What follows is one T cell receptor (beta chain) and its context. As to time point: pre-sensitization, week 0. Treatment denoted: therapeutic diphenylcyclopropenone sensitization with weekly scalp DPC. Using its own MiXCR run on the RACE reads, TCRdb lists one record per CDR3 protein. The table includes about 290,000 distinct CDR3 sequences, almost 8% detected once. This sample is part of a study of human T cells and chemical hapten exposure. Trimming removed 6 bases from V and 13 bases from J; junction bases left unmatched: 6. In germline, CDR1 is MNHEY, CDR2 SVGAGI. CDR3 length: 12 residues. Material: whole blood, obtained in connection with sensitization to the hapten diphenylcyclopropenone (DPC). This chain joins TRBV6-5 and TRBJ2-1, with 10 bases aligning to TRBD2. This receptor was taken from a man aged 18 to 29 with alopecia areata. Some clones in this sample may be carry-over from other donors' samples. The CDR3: CASSPSGRFQFF. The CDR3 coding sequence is TGTGCCAGCAGCCCTAGCGGGAGATTTCAGTTCTTC.